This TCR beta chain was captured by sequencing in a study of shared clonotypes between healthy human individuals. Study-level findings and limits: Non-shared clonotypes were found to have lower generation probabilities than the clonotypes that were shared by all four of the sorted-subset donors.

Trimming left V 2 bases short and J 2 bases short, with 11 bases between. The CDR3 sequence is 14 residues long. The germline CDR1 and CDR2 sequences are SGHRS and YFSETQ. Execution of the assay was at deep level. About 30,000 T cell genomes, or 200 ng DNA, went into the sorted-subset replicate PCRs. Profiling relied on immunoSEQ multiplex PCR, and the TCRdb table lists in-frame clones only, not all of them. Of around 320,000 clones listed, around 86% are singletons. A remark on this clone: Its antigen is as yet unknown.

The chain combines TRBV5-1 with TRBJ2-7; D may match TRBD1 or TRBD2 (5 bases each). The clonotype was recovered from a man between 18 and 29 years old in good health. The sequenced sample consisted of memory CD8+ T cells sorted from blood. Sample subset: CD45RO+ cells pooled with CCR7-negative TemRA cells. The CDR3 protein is CASSLFGGAYEQYF. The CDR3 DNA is TGCGCCAGCAGCTTATTTGGGGGAGCCTACGAGCAGTACTTC.